A selection of T cell receptor beta chains follows, all from one sample in a study of neurological immune-mediated disorders. TCRdb called the 5' RACE reads again in MiXCR, with one record for every CDR3 protein. The table records some 120,000 distinct CDR3 sequences, about 3.2% of them present only once. Sequencing was done on a sample of PBMCs. The receptors originated from a woman aged 25 to 39 with multiple sclerosis. Both conserved end residues are part of each CDR3. Fields, in order: J gene, D gene, V gene, clone size, CDR3 protein, CDR3 DNA. A D gene is named only where the DNA matches it firmly. The size of a clone is reported for some rows only, either as once, few or many, or as a class for expanded clones.

J gene: TRBJ1-5; D gene: -; V gene: TRBV20-1; clone size: many; CDR3 protein: CSASMWDQPQHF; CDR3 DNA: TGCAGTGCTAGTATGTGGGATCAGCCCCAGCATTTT
J gene: TRBJ2-4; D gene: TRBD2; V gene: TRBV5-1; clone size: many; CDR3 protein: CASSLAGGPKNIQYF; CDR3 DNA: TGCGCCAGCAGCTTAGCGGGGGGGCCCAAAAACATTCAGTACTTC
J gene: TRBJ2-7; D gene: TRBD2; V gene: TRBV7-8; clone size: many; CDR3 protein: CASSPGLAEGSYEQYF; CDR3 DNA: TGTGCCAGCAGCCCCGGACTAGCGGAGGGCTCCTACGAGCAGTACTTC
J gene: TRBJ2-1; D gene: -; V gene: TRBV27; clone size: many; CDR3 protein: CASSPGPGAPPMKQFF; CDR3 DNA: TGTGCCAGCAGTCCGGGGCCCGGGGCGCCTCCAATGAAGCAGTTCTTC
J gene: TRBJ2-7; D gene: TRBD2; V gene: TRBV7-8; clone size: many; CDR3 protein: CASSFPFGGSYEQYF; CDR3 DNA: TGTGCCAGCAGCTTCCCCTTCGGGGGGAGTTACGAGCAGTACTTC
J gene: TRBJ2-3; D gene: -; V gene: TRBV5-1; clone size: many; CDR3 protein: CASSPFVGATDTQYF; CDR3 DNA: TGCGCCAGCAGCCCGTTTGTTGGGGCCACAGATACGCAGTATTTT
J gene: TRBJ1-3; D gene: -; V gene: TRBV5-1; clone size: many; CDR3 protein: CASSLGQGNRNTIYF; CDR3 DNA: TGCGCCAGCAGCTTGGGTCAGGGGAATAGAAACACCATATATTTT
J gene: TRBJ2-1; D gene: TRBD2; V gene: TRBV12-3/TRBV12-4; clone size: many; CDR3 protein: CASSLARRGGRDEQFF; CDR3 DNA: TGTGCCAGCAGTTTAGCGAGGCGGGGGGGCCGGGATGAGCAGTTCTTC
J gene: TRBJ2-1; D gene: TRBD2; V gene: TRBV5-1; clone size: many; CDR3 protein: CASSLGAMGLAGVGEQFF; CDR3 DNA: TGCGCCAGCAGCTTGGGAGCTATGGGACTAGCGGGGGTCGGGGAGCAGTTCTTC
J gene: TRBJ1-1; D gene: TRBD1; V gene: TRBV6-5; clone size: many; CDR3 protein: CASSYSRFGTGVTEAFF; CDR3 DNA: TGTGCCAGCAGTTACTCGAGGTTTGGGACAGGGGTGACTGAAGCTTTCTTT
J gene: TRBJ2-7; D gene: -; V gene: TRBV15; clone size: many; CDR3 protein: CATSRENYEQYF; CDR3 DNA: TGTGCCACCAGCAGAGAAAACTACGAGCAGTACTTC
J gene: TRBJ2-2; D gene: TRBD1; V gene: TRBV12-3/TRBV12-4; clone size: many; CDR3 protein: CASNRGDTGELFF; CDR3 DNA: TGTGCCAGCAACAGGGGGGACACCGGGGAGCTGTTTTTT
J gene: TRBJ1-4; D gene: -; V gene: TRBV12-3/TRBV12-4; clone size: many; CDR3 protein: CASSLAREKLFF; CDR3 DNA: TGTGCCAGCAGTTTAGCGCGTGAAAAACTGTTTTTT
J gene: TRBJ1-1; D gene: -; V gene: TRBV12-3/TRBV12-4; clone size: many; CDR3 protein: CASSPLGEAFF; CDR3 DNA: TGTGCCAGCAGCCCTCTCGGCGAAGCTTTCTTT
J gene: TRBJ2-3; D gene: -; V gene: TRBV5-4; clone size: -; CDR3 protein: CASSKNAGAGTDTQYF; CDR3 DNA: TGTGCCAGCAGCAAAAACGCGGGGGCGGGCACAGATACGCAGTATTTT
J gene: TRBJ2-5; D gene: TRBD2; V gene: TRBV20-1; clone size: many; CDR3 protein: CSAIFSGQETQYF; CDR3 DNA: TGCAGTGCTATATTTAGCGGGCAAGAGACCCAGTACTTC
J gene: TRBJ1-1; D gene: -; V gene: TRBV29-1; clone size: many; CDR3 protein: CSVSRADTEAFF; CDR3 DNA: TGCAGCGTTAGCAGGGCGGACACTGAAGCTTTCTTT
J gene: TRBJ1-2; D gene: -; V gene: TRBV7-2; clone size: many; CDR3 protein: CASSLWGAGDGYTF; CDR3 DNA: TGTGCCAGCAGCTTATGGGGGGCGGGCGATGGCTACACCTTC
J gene: TRBJ2-7; D gene: -; V gene: TRBV5-1; clone size: many; CDR3 protein: CASSTGATWGPEQYF; CDR3 DNA: TGCGCCAGCAGTACCGGGGCTACTTGGGGGCCCGAGCAGTACTTC
J gene: TRBJ2-7; D gene: -; V gene: TRBV20-1; clone size: many; CDR3 protein: CSARDNGPSYEQYF; CDR3 DNA: TGCAGTGCTAGAGACAACGGGCCCTCCTACGAGCAGTACTTC
J gene: TRBJ2-7; D gene: -; V gene: TRBV5-1; clone size: many; CDR3 protein: CASSLGDSKYEQYF; CDR3 DNA: TGCGCCAGCAGCTTAGGCGACTCGAAGTACGAGCAGTACTTC
J gene: TRBJ2-7; D gene: -; V gene: TRBV5-1; clone size: many; CDR3 protein: CASSLGWAPYEQYF; CDR3 DNA: TGCGCCAGCAGCCTGGGGTGGGCCCCCTACGAGCAGTACTTC
J gene: TRBJ2-3; D gene: -; V gene: TRBV7-6; clone size: many; CDR3 protein: CASSNLANTDTQYF; CDR3 DNA: TGTGCCAGCAGCAACCTAGCAAACACAGATACGCAGTATTTT
J gene: TRBJ2-2; D gene: TRBD1; V gene: TRBV7-9; clone size: many; CDR3 protein: CASSRRGQPGRTGELFF; CDR3 DNA: TGTGCCAGCAGCCGAAGGGGACAGCCCGGTCGGACCGGGGAGCTGTTTTTT
J gene: TRBJ2-1; D gene: TRBD2; V gene: TRBV20-1; clone size: many; CDR3 protein: CSARDISGINEQFF; CDR3 DNA: TGCAGTGCTAGAGATATTAGCGGGATCAATGAGCAGTTCTTC